This T cell receptor beta chain appears in the sequencing data of a study of cytotoxic CD8 clonotypes in ibrutinib-treated CLL. Study in general: Across samples, productive templates numbered approximately 260,000 and productive rearrangements reached about 98,000 on average.

Whole-study findings and limits: Under therapy, public clonotypes either contracted or stayed stable, and they were uncommon.

In the case of this clone: The antigen remains undetermined.

V was pared by 2 bases and J by 5 bases, with 15 bases between. CDR1 SEHNR and CDR2 FQNEAQ come from the germline V gene (reference sequence). The CDR3 is 15 amino acids. A 1 in 200,000 to 1 in 1 million T cell depth was the sequencing target. Generated by immunoSEQ multiplex PCR, the TCRdb table keeps only in-frame clones and is missing some. This sample carries about 200,000 clones, approximately 75% of them seen once, and the ten largest clones take more than 9.5%. The material was PBMCs, obtained after 12 months of ibrutinib treatment. The chain combines TRBV7-9 with TRBJ1-1, with unresolved D. The clonotype comes from a human donor with chronic lymphocytic leukemia. The CDR3 DNA sequence: TGTGCCAGCAGCTTATCCCGTACCGGGCCAACTGAAGCTTTCTTT. This sequence encodes CASSLSRTGPTEAFF. The complete variable domain, with remaining parts taken from reference TRBV7-9 and TRBJ1-1, reads DTGVSQNPRHKITKRGQNVTFRCDPISEHNRLYWYRQTLGQGPEFLTYFQNEAQLEKSRLLSDRFSAERPKGSFSTLEIQRTEQGDSAMYLCASSLSRTGPTEAFFGQGTRLTVV.